These 19 T cell receptor beta chains originate from one sample sequenced in a study of CD8+CD57+ T cells in acquired aplastic anemia (dated by TCRdb to between 2017 and 2018). TCRdb names Illumina HiSeq 2000 as the instrument used. Profiling of TCR beta VDJ combinations and CDR3 sequences used genomic DNA as the template. TCRdb trimmed the raw reads at Q25, called clones with MiXCR and kept productive beta chains. Identical CDR3 proteins give one entry, which carries the most common genes and DNA. The sample yields about 400,000 distinct CDR3 sequences; 65% to 75% were counted once. Approximately 3.9% of the sample rests with the top ten. The source material was sorted CD4+, CD8+, or CD8+CD57+ T cells (not recorded which) from PBMCs. The origin of the receptors is a human donor in good health, serving as a control.

For this clonotype: Sequence at one end of the junction differs from germline and may be a read error. This chain joins TRBV11-2 and TRBJ1-1; no firm D call. The CDR3 spans 15 residues. Germline CDR1 SGHAT, CDR2 FQNNGV. CDR3 sequence (DNA): TGCGCCAGCAGCGCTCTCACGGTGGGAAACACTGAAGCTTTCTTT. Translated: CASSALTVGNTEAFF.

As for this clonotype: A much larger clone differs by one base, so this may be a read error. The conserved phenylalanine or tryptophan normally closing the CDR3 is absent here, so this likely arose from a read error. The V gene is TRBV10-1, the J gene TRBJ1-1; TRBD1 matches 8 bases. The CDR3 is 16 amino acids. Germline loops: CDR1 WNHNN, CDR2 SYGVQD (reference sequence). The CDR3 sequence is CASSWSSGQGTSEAFS. In nucleotides, the CDR3 is TGTGCCAGCAGTTGGTCTTCTGGACAGGGAACCTCTGAAGCTTTCTCT.

This clonotype came up many times. The V and J genes are TRBV5-6 and TRBJ1-2; D possibly corresponds to TRBD1 (6 bases). The CDR3 runs to 14 residues. With 6 bases removed from V and 4 bases from J, the gap between germline ends came to 16 bases. Germline V gene data show CDR1 as SGHDT and CDR2 as YYEEEE. The CDR3 nucleotides are TGTGCCAGCACCCTACAGGGTTCACCCTATGGCTACACCTTC. Translation gives CASTLQGSPYGYTF.

In regard to this clonotype: At one end, the junction sequence differs from germline, possibly due to a read error. The chain uses TRBV7-8 and TRBJ2-3, with TRBD2 as a possible D gene (5 bases). This CDR3 comprises 16 residues. Germline values: CDR1 SGHVS, CDR2 FQNEAQ. In nucleotides, the CDR3 is TGTGCCAGCAGCTTAGCCGGCGGACTCGGATCAGATACCCAGTATTTT. It translates to CASSLAGGLGSDTQYF. The full variable domain, completed using reference TRBV7-8 and TRBJ2-3, is GAGVSQSPRYKVAKRGQDVALRCDPISGHVSLFWYQQALGQGPEFLTYFQNEAQLDKSGLPSDRFFAERPEGSVSTLKIQRTQQEDSAVYLCASSLAGGLGSDTQYFGPGTRLTVL.

The chain couples TRBV19 to TRBJ1-2, with D unclear. The CDR3 sequence is 12 residues long. Germline V CDR1 and CDR2: LNHDA, SQIVND (reference sequence). V was trimmed by 6 bases and J by 5 bases, leaving 10 bases between them. The CDR3 loop reads CASRKSIYGYTF. For the CDR3, the DNA is TGTGCCAGTAGGAAGTCCATTTATGGCTACACCTTC.

This rearrangement joins TRBV5-1 to TRBJ2-1, with D maybe TRBD2 (5 bases). CDR1 is SGHRS and CDR2 is YFSETQ in the germline V gene. V lost 2 bases and J 5 bases, leaving 14 bases between the germline ends. The CDR3 extends over 15 amino acids. The CDR3 loop is CASSLLEQLDNEQFF. CDR3 nucleotide sequence: TGCGCCAGCAGCTTACTAGAACAACTGGACAATGAGCAGTTCTTC.

As concerns this clonotype: The junction shows a germline mismatch at one end, possibly a read error. The genes are TRBV7-8 and TRBJ1-6, with no clear D. The CDR3 has 14 residues. Germline V gene data show CDR1 as SGHVS and CDR2 as FQNEAQ. The CDR3 region has the DNA TGTGCCAGCAGCCCCAAATGGGCCACCTCGTCGGAGGGCTTT. It is translated as CASSPKWATSSEGF.

Details on this clonotype: A much larger clone lies a single base off, so this may be a read error. V gene TRBV27 combines with J gene TRBJ1-5; 7 bases agree with TRBD1. The CDR3 runs 13 residues. V shed 10 bases, J shed 5 bases, and the junction held 8 bases outside the gene matches. The germline CDR1 and CDR2 sequences are MNHEY and SMNVEV (reference sequence). CDR3: CATRQGLDQPQHF. The CDR3 nucleotides read TGTGCCACACGACAGGGTTTAGATCAGCCCCAGCATTTT.

V gene TRBV9 combines with J gene TRBJ2-7, with D perhaps matching TRBD2 (5 bases). CDR1 and CDR2 from the germline V gene are SGDLS and YYNGEE. V was trimmed by 3 bases and J by 2 bases, leaving 12 bases between them. The CDR3 runs 14 residues. The CDR3 DNA follows: TGTGCCAGCAGCGAGACGCCGGGGACCTACGAGCAGTACTTC. The encoded protein is CASSETPGTYEQYF.

V and J are TRBV12-3 or TRBV12-4 and TRBJ2-6; 7 bases match TRBD1. The CDR3 extends over 14 amino acids. The V segment lost 7 bases and the J segment 4 bases; nucleotides outside the gene matches: 4. The chain's CDR3 is CASTTGVGANVLTF. CDR3 nucleotides: TGTGCCAGCACCACAGGGGTAGGGGCCAACGTCCTGACTTTC.

The V and J genes are TRBV19 and TRBJ2-6, with D maybe TRBD2 (7 bases). From germline, CDR1 is LNHDA and CDR2 SQIVND (reference sequence). CDR3 length: 17 amino acids. V was clipped by 9 bases and J by 2 bases, with 20 bases between them. CDR3 loop: CASSTLRGGTGANVLTF. As DNA, the CDR3 is TGTGCCAGCAGCACACTGAGGGGGGGCACTGGGGCCAACGTCCTGACTTTC.

The V call is TRBV10-1, the J call TRBJ1-1, with TRBD1 matching 7 bases. CDR3 length: 11 amino acids. The V segment lost 6 bases and the J segment 7 bases; nucleotides outside the gene matches: 2. CDR1 WNHNN and CDR2 SYGVQD come from the germline V gene (reference sequence). The CDR3 DNA follows: TGCGCCAGCAGGGGACAGAATGAAGCTTTCTTT. Its protein is CASRGQNEAFF.

The chain carries TRBV7-3 and TRBJ2-7; 9 positions match TRBD2. Germline-derived CDR1 and CDR2 are SGHTA and FQGTGA. This CDR3 region has 15 residues. Trimming removed 5 bases from V and 12 bases from J; junction bases left unmatched: 17. For the CDR3, the DNA is TGTGCCAGCAGCGACCCCCTAGCGGGGAGCACAGATACGTACTTC. As protein: CASSDPLAGSTDTYF.

This clonotype was detected ten times or more. The genes are TRBV20-1 and TRBJ2-1, with 9 bases that match TRBD2. The V gene end was trimmed by 6 bases and the J gene end by 8 bases; junction bases not matched to a gene: 14. CDR3 size: 15 residues. Germline CDR1 and CDR2: DFQATT and SNEGSKA (reference sequence). This CDR3 reads CSAPNPLSGGDEQFF. CDR3 sequence (DNA): TGCAGTGCCCCAAACCCCCTTAGCGGGGGCGATGAGCAGTTCTTC.

This clonotype was counted once. The junction departs from germline at one end; a sequencing error may be responsible. The chain carries TRBV7-3 and TRBJ2-5; TRBD2 agrees at 8 bases. The CDR3 totals 16 residues. Germline V gene data show CDR1 as SGHTA and CDR2 as FQGTGA. The CDR3 loop reads CASSQGRAGGGETQYF. CDR3 coding DNA: TGCGCCAGCAGCCAAGGCCGCGCGGGGGGCGGGGAGACCCAGTACTTC.

The chain joins TRBV7-6 to TRBJ2-7; the D gene is possibly TRBD2 (5 bases). The CDR3 totals 14 residues. V lost 9 bases and J lost 3, with 18 bases in between. Germline CDR1 reads SGHVS; CDR2 reads FNYEAQ. This CDR3 is CASSAGPRIYEQYF. In nucleotides, the CDR3 is TGTGCCAGTAGCGCCGGGCCCCGTATCTACGAGCAGTACTTC.

This clonotype has ten or more counts. The chain carries TRBV7-9 and TRBJ2-3; maybe TRBD2 (6 bases). This CDR3 spans 14 amino acids. Trimming shortened V by 5 bases and J by 2 bases, and 11 bases separated the two germline ends. CDR1 is SEHNR, CDR2 FQNEAQ, per germline (reference sequence). Here the CDR3 DNA reads TGTGCCAGCAGCACGGGGGTCTACACAGATACGCAGTATTTT. Translation gives CASSTGVYTDTQYF.

The sample holds a few counts of this clonotype. Sequence at one end of the junction differs from germline and may be a read error. V is TRBV2 and J is TRBJ2-7; D may be TRBD1 (5 bases). The CDR3 extends over 14 amino acids. From germline, CDR1 is SNHLY and CDR2 FYNNEI. The CDR3 sequence: CASSKGEGSSEQYF. The CDR3 coding sequence is TGTGCCAGCTCAAAAGGGGAAGGGTCCTCCGAGCAGTACTTC. Full variable domain (outside the CDR3, taken from reference TRBV2 and TRBJ2-7): EPEVTQTPSHQVTQMGQEVILRCVPISNHLYFYWYRQILGQKVEFLVSFYNNEISEKSEIFDDQFSVERPDGSNFTLKIRSTKLEDSAMYFCASSKGEGSSEQYFGPGTRLTVT.

Ten or more counts support this clonotype. The chain links TRBV18 to TRBJ1-1; 7 nucleotides match TRBD1. CDR1 and CDR2 (germline): KGHSH, LQKENI. This CDR3 has 14 residues. Trimming took 4 bases from V and 7 from J; bases not matched to a gene: 9. The CDR3 DNA reads as TGTGCCAGCTCACTATCGGGACAGAATCTTGAAGCTTTCTTT. Its translation is CASSLSGQNLEAFF.